This T cell receptor (beta chain) came from a study of T cells in Graves' hyperthyroidism and ophthalmopathy. Study overall: Before any treatment, at initial diagnosis, peripheral blood was collected. Study-level points and caveats: The model forecast ophthalmopathy, anticipating it by a median around 6.5 months before onset.

Many counts were recorded for this clonotype. Antigen specificity is unknown. Hyperthyroidism patients were newly diagnosed, had disease duration under 2 months, and were aged 18 to 65 years. Based on clinical symptoms, serum thyroxine and TRAb, thyroid ultrasound and orbital computed tomography, diagnoses were reached. Trimming took off 0 bases at V and 5 bases at J, with 7 bases between the two ends. Per the germline V gene, CDR1 is MNHEY and CDR2 is SVGEGT. This CDR3 is built from 13 residues. From RNA transcripts, TCR beta CDR3 regions were amplified. The study used the HTBI primer set for a first-round RT-PCR of the TCR CDR3. TCRdb called the multiplex PCR reads again in MiXCR, with one record for every CDR3 protein. The data hold about 700,000 distinct CDR3 sequences, with less than 15% observed a single time.

The source of this sequence is a woman younger than 35 with Graves' hyperthyroidism. The specimen sequenced was blood. The chain has TRBV6-2 or TRBV6-3 and TRBJ1-2; D gene ambiguous. The CDR3 is CASSYSGAYGYTF. CDR3 nucleotide sequence: TGTGCCAGCAGTTACTCGGGCGCGTATGGCTACACCTTC.